This T cell receptor (beta chain) was sequenced in a study of T cells in tuberculosis. For the study at large: IGRA-negative adolescents, IGRA-positive adolescents with latent tuberculosis and adults with active tuberculosis formed this South African cohort. Study results and caveats: A GMM-specific repertoire classifier reached 85% to 90% accuracy, AUROC over 0.85. The TCR-beta difference was not significant; alpha differences partly reflected length.

Produced via immunoSEQ multiplex PCR; TCRdb's table is partial and in-frame only. The sample shows under 40,000 clones, approximately 94% of them seen only once. There are 15 residues in the CDR3. Germline CDR1 reads SNHLY; CDR2 reads FYNNEI. Comments on this clone: Its antigen is not known. A junction boundary mismatches the germline segment, possibly from a read error.

Each clinical donor contributed on average around 100,000 T cells from unsorted cryopreserved PBMC. The sequencing input was PBMCs. This receptor was taken from a donor under 30 with latent tuberculosis or without tuberculosis infection. V is TRBV2 and J is TRBJ1-2, with a weak D call TRBD1 (5 bases). The CDR3 sequence: CASSEAWAGNSGYTF. In DNA form, the CDR3 reads TGTGCCAGCAGTGAAGCGTGGGCAGGGAACTCTGGCTACACCTTC.